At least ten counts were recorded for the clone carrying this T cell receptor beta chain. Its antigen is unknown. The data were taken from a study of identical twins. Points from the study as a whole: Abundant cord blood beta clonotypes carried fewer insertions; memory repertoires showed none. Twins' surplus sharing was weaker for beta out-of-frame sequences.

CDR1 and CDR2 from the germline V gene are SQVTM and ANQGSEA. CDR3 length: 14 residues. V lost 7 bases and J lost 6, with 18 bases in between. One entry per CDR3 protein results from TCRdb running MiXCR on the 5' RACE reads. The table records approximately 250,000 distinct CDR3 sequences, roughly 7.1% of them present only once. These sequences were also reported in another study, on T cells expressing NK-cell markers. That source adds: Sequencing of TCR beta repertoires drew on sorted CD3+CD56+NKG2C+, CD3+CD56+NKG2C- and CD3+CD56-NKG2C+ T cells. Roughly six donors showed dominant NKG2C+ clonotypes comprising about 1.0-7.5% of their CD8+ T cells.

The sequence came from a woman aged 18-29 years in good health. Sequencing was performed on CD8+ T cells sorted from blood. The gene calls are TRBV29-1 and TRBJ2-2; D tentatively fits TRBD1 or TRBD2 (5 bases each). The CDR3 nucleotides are TGCAGCGCTTTCGGGACGGGACCCCCCGGGGAGCTGTTTTTT. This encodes CSAFGTGPPGELFF.